These 27 T cell receptor beta chains were all obtained from the same sample, sequenced in a study of blood T cell repertoires in COVID-19. Generated by immunoSEQ multiplex PCR, the TCRdb table keeps only in-frame clones and is missing some. The sample holds fewer than 300,000 clones, around 86% seen once. Sequenced input: peripheral blood. The receptors were gathered from a woman aged 40-49 years who had recovered from COVID-19.

The table lists this clone with a count of one. The V gene is TRBV5-1, the J gene TRBJ2-7; D might be TRBD1 (6 bases). This CDR3 has 13 residues. Germline V gene data show CDR1 as SGHRS and CDR2 as YFSETQ. Trimming left V 4 bases short and J 3 bases short, with 11 bases between. The DNA for the CDR3 is TGCGCCAGCAGCGCTGGGACACACTACGAGCAGTACTTC. Translating it yields CASSAGTHYEQYF.

This chain joins TRBV2 and TRBJ1-2; 8 bases are shared with TRBD1. V shed 2 bases, J shed 6 bases, and the junction held 2 bases outside the gene matches. The CDR3 is 13 residues long. Germline lookup yields CDR1 SNHLY and CDR2 FYNNEI. The CDR3 DNA sequence: TGTGCCAGCAGTGAACAGGGGGCGGATGGCTACACCTTC. Encoded protein: CASSEQGADGYTF.

The V gene is TRBV5-4, the J gene TRBJ2-1, with TRBD2 matching 7 bases. V was pared by 4 bases and J by 3 bases, with 7 bases of the junction left unmatched. This CDR3 has 15 amino acids. The V gene's germline CDR1 is SGHNT and CDR2 YYREEE (reference sequence). Written as DNA, the CDR3 is TGTGCCAGCAGCCCCACACGGGGGGACTACAATGAGCAGTTCTTC. Protein sequence: CASSPTRGDYNEQFF.

The chain uses TRBV24-1 and TRBJ1-2; TRBD1 might be the D (5 bases). V was trimmed by 7 bases and J by 3 bases, leaving 35 bases between them. The CDR3 covers 21 residues. Germline CDR1 is KGHDR and CDR2 is SFDVKD. The CDR3 protein is CATRVQVPRTLHIREDYGYTF. The CDR3 bases are TGTGCCACCAGAGTACAAGTCCCCAGGACGCTTCATATCAGGGAGGACTATGGCTACACCTTC.

The V gene is TRBV7-2, the J gene TRBJ2-5, with a possible D match to TRBD2 (5 bases). CDR3 size: 19 residues. V was trimmed by 1 base and J by 4 bases, leaving 25 bases between them. Per germline, CDR1 SGHTA and CDR2 FQGNSA. This CDR3 reads CASSLVSGESFWPRETQYF. The CDR3 DNA sequence: TGTGCCAGCAGCTTAGTTAGTGGGGAGTCCTTTTGGCCCCGAGAGACCCAGTACTTC. Together with reference TRBV7-2 and TRBJ2-5, the CDR3 gives the full variable domain: GAGVSQSPSNKVTEKGKDVELRCDPISGHTALYWYRQSLGQGLEFLIYFQGNSAPDKSGLPSDRFSAERTGGSVSTLTIQRTQQEDSAVYLCASSLVSGESFWPRETQYFGPGTRLLVL.

The chain employs TRBV5-4 and TRBJ2-1; D is unclear. The CDR3 runs 12 residues. Trimming removed 4 bases from V and 6 bases from J, with 8 bases in between. CDR1 SGHNT and CDR2 YYREEE come from the germline V gene (reference sequence). The CDR3 nucleotides are TGTGCCAGCAGCCAGACGGGCAATGAGCAGTTCTTC. Translated, it gives CASSQTGNEQFF.

The chain joins TRBV11-3 to TRBJ1-1, with TRBD1 identical over 8 bases. V lost 5 bases and J lost 7; bases outside the gene matches: 6. This CDR3 contains 13 residues. The germline V gene encodes CDR1 SGHNT and CDR2 YENEEA. The CDR3 is CASSTRQGNEAFF. CDR3 nucleotide sequence: TGTGCCAGCAGCACCCGACAGGGGAATGAAGCTTTCTTT.

The V call is TRBV5-1, the J call TRBJ2-7; the match to TRBD2 covers 7 bases. CDR1 is SGHRS and CDR2 is YFSETQ in the germline V gene. Germline trimming cut 0 bases from V and 7 bases from J; bases unmatched to any gene: 7. CDR3 size: 14 residues. The CDR3 DNA sequence: TGCGCCAGCAGCTTGGGAGGGACTATGGATGAGCAGTACTTC. Its translation: CASSLGGTMDEQYF.

The chain is built from TRBV24-1 and TRBJ1-2, with 9 bases matching TRBD1. The germline CDR1 and CDR2 sequences are KGHDR and SFDVKD. The CDR3 loop spans 14 amino acids. J gave up 5 bases and V 7 bases, and 7 bases lay outside the gene matches. CDR3 amino acids: CATSLGQGRYGYTF. CDR3 nucleotides: TGTGCCACCAGCTTAGGACAGGGGAGGTATGGCTACACCTTC.

The rearrangement uses TRBV4-1 and TRBJ1-2, with 8 nucleotides matching TRBD1. Looked up from germline, CDR1 is MGHRA and CDR2 is YSYEKL. CDR3 length: 15 amino acids. V lost 4 bases and J lost 1; bases outside the gene matches: 5. CDR3 protein: CASSPWDRSNYGYTF. Here the CDR3 DNA reads TGCGCCAGCAGCCCCTGGGACAGGAGTAACTATGGCTACACCTTC.

V is TRBV7-9 and J is TRBJ1-6; TRBD1 agrees at 7 bases. The CDR3 sequence is 16 residues long. Germline values: CDR1 SEHNR, CDR2 FQNEAQ (reference sequence). J was trimmed by 6 bases and V by 5 bases; bases with no gene match: 10. The CDR3 DNA is TGTGCCAGCAGCCCGAGGGGGCGGGGCATTAATTCACCCCTCCACTTT. It translates to CASSPRGRGINSPLHF. The whole variable domain, remainder taken from reference TRBV7-9 and TRBJ1-6, is DTGVSQNPRHKITKRGQNVTFRCDPISEHNRLYWYRQTLGQGPEFLTYFQNEAQLEKSRLLSDRFSAERPKGSFSTLEIQRTEQGDSAMYLCASSPRGRGINSPLHFGNGTRLTVT.

This clone was picked up a small number of times. The J gene is TRBJ1-3, the V gene TRBV18, with D uncertain. The CDR3 spans 15 residues. In germline, CDR1 is KGHSH, CDR2 LQKENI. V shed 3 bases and J shed 2 bases, with 11 bases lying between them. CDR3 protein: CASSPTDFTGNTIYF. The CDR3 bases are TGTGCCAGCTCACCGACGGACTTTACTGGAAACACCATATATTTT.

The chain joins TRBV18 to TRBJ2-7; 8 bases fit TRBD1. The V and J ends lost 1 base and 6 bases, in that order; junction bases with no gene match: 5. The germline V gene encodes CDR1 KGHSH and CDR2 LQKENI. The CDR3 spans 14 residues. The CDR3 DNA follows: TGTGCCAGCTCACCACTTAGACAGGGGCGCGAGCAGTACTTC. This sequence encodes CASSPLRQGREQYF.

A single count supports this clone. J is TRBJ1-4 and V is TRBV28; tentative D call: TRBD1 (6 bases). This CDR3 is built from 14 residues. V lost 3 bases, J lost 8 bases, and 13 bases lay in between. CDR1 and CDR2 from the germline V gene are MDHEN and SYDVKM. CDR3 sequence (DNA): TGTGCCAGCAGTTTCAGGGGTTTTGGGGAAAAACTGTTTTTT. Encoded protein: CASSFRGFGEKLFF.

J is TRBJ2-7 and V is TRBV6-2 or TRBV6-3; TRBD1 matches at 7 bases. The length of the CDR3 is 14 residues. Germline trimming cut 4 bases from V and 3 bases from J; bases unmatched to any gene: 6. Germline CDR1 MNHEY, CDR2 SVGEGT. CDR3: CASSSTGLFYEQYF. CDR3 bases: TGTGCCAGCAGTTCGACAGGGCTCTTCTACGAGCAGTACTTC.

This chain links TRBV19 with TRBJ1-3; 9 nucleotides align to TRBD1. In germline, CDR1 is LNHDA, CDR2 SQIVND (reference sequence). J was trimmed by 5 bases and V by 7 bases; bases with no gene match: 3. CDR3 length: 13 residues. The CDR3 DNA sequence: TGTGCCAGTACTACAGGGGGCCGAAACACCATATATTTT. This codes for CASTTGGRNTIYF.

The V gene is TRBV27, the J gene TRBJ1-1; the D is unclear. This CDR3 comprises 14 residues. With 1 base removed from V and 1 base from J, the gap between germline ends came to 7 bases. Germline V gene sequence: CDR1 MNHEY, CDR2 SMNVEV (reference sequence). CDR3 residues: CASSLLRANTEAFF. For the CDR3, the DNA is TGTGCCAGCAGTTTATTGCGGGCGAACACTGAAGCTTTCTTT.

This chain connects TRBV19 to TRBJ2-2; possibly TRBD2 for D (5 bases). The length of the CDR3 is 15 residues. Germline assignment: CDR1 LNHDA and CDR2 SQIVND (reference sequence). V lost 3 bases to trimming and J lost 1 base, with 9 bases between them. As DNA, the CDR3 is TGTGCCAGTAGTATCTGGGCGGGGAACACCGGGGAGCTGTTTTTT. This sequence encodes CASSIWAGNTGELFF. The complete variable domain, with remaining parts taken from reference TRBV19 and TRBJ2-2, reads DGGITQSPKYLFRKEGQNVTLSCEQNLNHDAMYWYRQDPGQGLRLIYYSQIVNDFQKGDIAEGYSVSREKKESFPLTVTSAQKNPTAFYLCASSIWAGNTGELFFGEGSRLTVL.

This clone came up many times. The rearrangement links TRBV3-1 (or the pseudogene TRBV3-2) to TRBJ1-1, with D unclear. CDR3 size: 14 residues. V gave up 3 bases and J gave up 6 bases, with 14 bases separating them. Germline V CDR1 and CDR2: LGHDT, YNNKEL (reference sequence). CDR3 DNA: TGTGCCAGCAGCCAGACGGGTGCTGAGGCTGAAGCTTTCTTT. Amino acid sequence: CASSQTGAEAEAFF.

V is TRBV5-1 and J is TRBJ2-7; TRBD2 is a possible D gene (6 bases). This CDR3 has 17 amino acids. CDR1 SGHRS and CDR2 YFSETQ come from the germline V gene. V lost 4 bases to trimming and J lost 3 bases, with 23 bases between them. CDR3 sequence reads: CASSDGSWGGFGYEQYF. CDR3 nucleotides: TGCGCCAGCAGCGATGGGTCTTGGGGAGGATTCGGCTACGAGCAGTACTTC.

The gene calls are TRBV4-2 and TRBJ2-2; 9 positions match TRBD1. The CDR3 runs to 17 residues. V lost 3 bases and J lost 6; bases outside the gene matches: 11. CDR1 and CDR2 (germline): LGHNA, YNFKEQ. CDR3: CASSQVPGQGLSGELFF. For the CDR3, the DNA is TGTGCCAGCAGCCAGGTACCGGGACAGGGTCTCTCCGGGGAGCTGTTTTTT.

This clone appeared a few times. J is TRBJ2-7 and V is TRBV9, with 10 bases fitting TRBD1. The CDR3 consists of 14 residues. Trimming cost V 3 bases and J 3 bases; bases outside gene matches: 3. Germline-derived CDR1 and CDR2 are SGDLS and YYNGEE. The CDR3 loop is CASSATGGDYEQYF. DNA of the CDR3: TGTGCCAGCAGCGCGACAGGGGGCGACTACGAGCAGTACTTC.

The rearrangement uses TRBV15 and TRBJ1-2; D gene unclear. The V end was cut by 8 bases, the J end by 0 bases, with 10 bases between. From germline, CDR1 is LNHNV and CDR2 YYDKDF (reference sequence). The CDR3 covers 13 residues. CDR3 bases: TGTGCCACCTCCTTCATAGCTAACTATGGCTACACCTTC. Amino acid sequence: CATSFIANYGYTF.

Note on this clone: Other nucleotide sequences from this sample produce the same CDR3. V is TRBV5-1 and J is TRBJ2-1, with TRBD2 identical over 10 bases. With 1 base clipped from V and 1 base from J, the junction kept 2 bases outside the gene matches. The CDR3 loop spans 16 amino acids. The germline V gene encodes CDR1 SGHRS and CDR2 YFSETQ. The CDR3 DNA reads TGCGCCAGCAGCTTGTTAGCGGGGGGTTCCTACAATGAGCAGTTCTTC. It yields the protein CASSLLAGGSYNEQFF.

J is TRBJ1-1 and V is TRBV6-5; 7 bases are a match to TRBD1. In germline, CDR1 is MNHEY, CDR2 SVGAGI. V shed 6 bases, J shed 8 bases, and the junction held 12 bases outside the gene matches. The CDR3 extends over 14 amino acids. The CDR3 region has the DNA TGTGCCAGCAGGACGAGGGGGCCAATTTGGGAAGCTTTCTTT. It codes for CASRTRGPIWEAFF.

This clone was observed a handful of times. V gene TRBV30 combines with J gene TRBJ2-7; TRBD2 matches 9 bases. This CDR3 has 13 residues. CDR1 GTSNPN and CDR2 SVGIG come from the germline V gene (reference sequence). Losses at the gene ends were 0 bases for V and 10 bases for J; bases not matched to a gene: 7. CDR3 sequence: CAWSVRGAGGQYF. The CDR3 region has the DNA TGTGCCTGGAGTGTACGCGGAGCGGGGGGCCAGTACTTC.

V is TRBV15 and J is TRBJ1-2; D might be TRBD1 (6 bases). The CDR3 extends over 14 amino acids. The V gene lost 1 base and the J gene lost 4 bases, with 10 bases spanning the gap. The germline gives CDR1 LNHNV, CDR2 YYDKDF (reference sequence). CDR3 in DNA: TGTGCCACCAGCAGAGTAAGGGACACCTATGGCTACACCTTC. It is translated as CATSRVRDTYGYTF.